A single sample gave rise to the 8 T cell receptor beta chains below, sequenced in a study of blood T cells in healthy people across ages. A J-beta primer mix and a sample-barcoded 5' primer were used in a second PCR of roughly 6 to 11 cycles. Each CDR3 protein gets one entry after TCRdb re-called the 5' RACE reads with MiXCR. This table holds some 920,000 distinct CDR3 sequences, roughly 50% found once. The sequencing sample was made of blood. All receptors come from a woman aged 55-70 years in good health.

Only a few counts were recorded for this clonotype. The chain combines TRBV12-3 or TRBV12-4 with TRBJ2-5; D ambiguous. The CDR3 runs 12 residues. With 3 bases removed from V and 3 bases from J, the gap between germline ends came to 5 bases. The CDR3 region has the DNA TGTGCCAGCAGTTTTACAGAAGAGACCCAGTACTTC. Its protein is CASSFTEETQYF.

This rearrangement joins TRBV7-9 to TRBJ1-5, with 8 bases fitting TRBD1. The CDR3 sequence is 14 residues long. Germline V CDR1 and CDR2: SEHNR, FQNEAQ (reference sequence). V gave up 5 bases and J gave up 7 bases; unmatched junction bases: 7. CDR3 loop: CASSTDRAAQPQHF. CDR3 in DNA: TGTGCCAGCAGCACGGACAGGGCGGCACAGCCCCAGCATTTT.

The rearrangement uses TRBV20-1 and TRBJ2-7; 7 positions agree with TRBD1. The germline CDR1 and CDR2 sequences are DFQATT and SNEGSKA (reference sequence). J gave up 3 bases and V 3 bases, and 8 bases lay outside the gene matches. This CDR3 spans 14 amino acids. DNA of the CDR3: TGCAGTGCTAGGGCCCCGACAGGGTACTACGAGCAGTACTTC. This codes for CSARAPTGYYEQYF.

Worth noting for this clonotype: The junction shows a germline mismatch at one end, possibly a read error. V and J are TRBV6-2 or TRBV6-3 and TRBJ2-1; 12 nucleotides agree with TRBD1. CDR1 MNHEY and CDR2 SVGEGT come from the germline V gene. CDR3 size: 15 residues. The CDR3, as DNA: TGTACCAGCAGTTACCGGGACAGGGGGCTCAATGAGCAGTTCTTC. Translated, it gives CTSSYRDRGLNEQFF.

The chain links TRBV18 to TRBJ2-4; 7 bases line up with TRBD2. CDR3 length: 14 amino acids. The J segment lost 13 bases and the V segment lost 0 bases, leaving 9 bases of the junction unmatched. The germline V gene encodes CDR1 KGHSH and CDR2 LQKENI. CDR3 sequence reads: CASSPPGPREEQYF. DNA for the CDR3: TGTGCCAGCTCACCACCGGGACCCCGGGAGGAGCAGTACTTC.

This chain uses TRBV20-1 with TRBJ2-7; the D gene is possibly TRBD2 (6 bases). The CDR3 contains 13 residues. Between the trimmed V and J ends, which lost 7 bases and 3 bases, there was a span of 16 bases. CDR1 is DFQATT, CDR2 SNEGSKA, per germline (reference sequence). CDR3 DNA: TGCAGTGTACCCTCACTAGCCATCTACGAGCAGTACTTC. It specifies CSVPSLAIYEQYF.

V and J are TRBV7-9 and TRBJ2-7; D uncertain. Germline V gene data show CDR1 as SEHNR and CDR2 as FQNEAQ (reference sequence). This CDR3 contains 14 residues. The V and J ends lost 1 base and 1 base respectively, with 8 bases between them. The CDR3: CASSLDTASYEQYF. DNA of the CDR3: TGTGCCAGCAGCTTAGATACGGCGTCCTACGAGCAGTACTTC.

This rearrangement joins TRBV27 to TRBJ2-2; D remains ambiguous. With 5 bases removed from V and 8 bases from J, the gap between germline ends came to 15 bases. Germline-derived CDR1 and CDR2 are MNHEY and SMNVEV (reference sequence). The CDR3 sequence is 14 residues long. In DNA, the CDR3 is TGTGCCAGCAGTCGAAATCGCAATTCGGGGGAGCTGTTTTTT. This gives the protein CASSRNRNSGELFF.